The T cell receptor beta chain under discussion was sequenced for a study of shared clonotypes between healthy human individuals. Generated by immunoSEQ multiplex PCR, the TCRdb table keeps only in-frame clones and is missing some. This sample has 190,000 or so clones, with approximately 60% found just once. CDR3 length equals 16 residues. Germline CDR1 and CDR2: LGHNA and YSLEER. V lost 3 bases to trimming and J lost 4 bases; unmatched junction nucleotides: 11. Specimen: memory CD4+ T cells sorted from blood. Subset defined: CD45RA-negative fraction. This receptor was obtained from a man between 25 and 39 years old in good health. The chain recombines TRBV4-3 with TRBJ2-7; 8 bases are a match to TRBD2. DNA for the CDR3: TGCGCCAGCAGCCAGCGAGCGGCTAGCGGGCCTTACGAGCAGTACTTC. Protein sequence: CASSQRAASGPYEQYF.